This T cell receptor (beta chain) was recovered during a study of blood T cells in healthy people across ages. Primers used in a second PCR of about 7 to 12 cycles were a sample-barcoded 5' primer and a J-beta primer mix. TCRdb reanalysed the 5' RACE reads using MiXCR and keeps one entry per CDR3 protein. The data contain 1.5 million to 2 million distinct CDR3 sequences, approximately 50% of them seen just once; the ten biggest clones take up over 2%. The CDR3 is made up of 13 amino acids. V gave up 5 bases and J gave up 9 bases; unmatched junction bases: 7. Per the germline V gene, CDR1 is SGHTA and CDR2 is FQGNSA.

J is TRBJ1-5 and V is TRBV7-2; 7 bases line up with TRBD1. The origin of this receptor is a woman between 40 and 50 years old in good health. Sequenced input: blood. This chain's CDR3 is CASSPDRAGPQHF. CDR3 nucleotide sequence: TGTGCCAGCAGCCCAGACAGGGCCGGGCCCCAGCATTTT. The full variable domain, with the rest looked up from reference TRBV7-2 and TRBJ1-5, is GAGVSQSPSNKVTEKGKDVELRCDPISGHTALYWYRQSLGQGLEFLIYFQGNSAPDKSGLPSDRFSAERTGGSVSTLTIQRTQQEDSAVYLCASSPDRAGPQHFGDGTRLSIL.